By share of the sample, the clone carrying this TCR beta chain is medium-sized. What it binds is unknown. The CDR3 is 16 residues long. Germline-derived CDR1 and CDR2 are LGHNA and YSLEER. The V end was cut by 0 bases, the J end by 3 bases, with 14 bases between. This specimen belongs to a study of radiotherapy plus CTLA-4 blockade in lung cancer. Findings and limits, study-wide: Early clone dynamics of blood T cells, plus interferon-beta, reportedly predicted response best. After radiotherapy and ipilimumab, tumor-derived clones expanded in peripheral blood.

Focal radiation plus CTLA-4 blockade with ipilimumab was administered to patients who had chemo-refractory metastatic non-small-cell lung cancer. The assay was immunoSEQ multiplex PCR, and TCRdb's table has in-frame clones only and misses some. The sample includes 90,000 to 100,000 clones, approximately 74% of them seen just once. Sequences were derived from peripheral blood, sampled from a patient treated with radiotherapy plus ipilimumab. The chain combines TRBV4-3 with TRBJ1-2, with a weak D call TRBD1 (6 bases). This receptor was identified in a human donor with non-small cell lung cancer who had a partial response to radiotherapy plus ipilimumab. Some clones in this sample may be carry-over from other donors' samples. The CDR3 coding sequence is TGCGCCAGCAGCCAAGAACGACAGGTGTCTTACTATGGCTACACCTTC. Its protein product is CASSQERQVSYYGYTF.